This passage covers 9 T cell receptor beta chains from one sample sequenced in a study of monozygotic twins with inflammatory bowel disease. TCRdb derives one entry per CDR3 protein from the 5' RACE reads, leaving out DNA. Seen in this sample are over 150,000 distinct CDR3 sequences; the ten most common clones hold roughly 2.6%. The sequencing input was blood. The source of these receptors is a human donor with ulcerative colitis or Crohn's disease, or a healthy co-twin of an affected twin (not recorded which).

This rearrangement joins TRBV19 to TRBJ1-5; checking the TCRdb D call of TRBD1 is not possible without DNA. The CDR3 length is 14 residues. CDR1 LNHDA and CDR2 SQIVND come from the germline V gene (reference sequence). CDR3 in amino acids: CASSFEGGHQPQHF.

CDR3 sequence reads: CASSLVGAYTDTQYF. The gene calls are TRBV12-3 or TRBV12-4 and TRBJ2-3; TCRdb names TRBD1, which stays unverified in the absence of DNA. The CDR3 is 15 residues long.

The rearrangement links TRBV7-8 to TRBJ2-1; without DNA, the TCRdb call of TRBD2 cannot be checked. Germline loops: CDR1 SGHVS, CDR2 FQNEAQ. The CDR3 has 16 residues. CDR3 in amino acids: CASSLGGLASLNEQFF.

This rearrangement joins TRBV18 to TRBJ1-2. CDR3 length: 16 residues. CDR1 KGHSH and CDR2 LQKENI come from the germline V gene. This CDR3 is CASSPRAVQTNYGYTF.

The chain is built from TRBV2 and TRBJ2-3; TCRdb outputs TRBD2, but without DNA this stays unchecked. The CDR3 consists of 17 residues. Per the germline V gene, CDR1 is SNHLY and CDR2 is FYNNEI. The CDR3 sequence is CASSTRTSGRTADTQYF.

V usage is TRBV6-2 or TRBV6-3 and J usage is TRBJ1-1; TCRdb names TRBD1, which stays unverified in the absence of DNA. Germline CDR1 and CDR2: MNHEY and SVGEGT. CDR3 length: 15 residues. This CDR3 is CASSYGGTMNTEAFF.

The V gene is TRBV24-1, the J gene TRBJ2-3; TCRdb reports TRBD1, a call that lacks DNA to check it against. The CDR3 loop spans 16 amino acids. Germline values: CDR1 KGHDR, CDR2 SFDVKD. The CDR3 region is CATSDLTFKGTDTQYF.

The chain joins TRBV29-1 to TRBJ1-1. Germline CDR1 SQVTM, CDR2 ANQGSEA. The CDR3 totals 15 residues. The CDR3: CSVEDRWFGDTEAFF.

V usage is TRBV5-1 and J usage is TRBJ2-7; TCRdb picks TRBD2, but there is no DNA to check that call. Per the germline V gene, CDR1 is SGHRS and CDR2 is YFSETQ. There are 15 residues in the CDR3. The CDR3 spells CASSFSAVQTYEQYF.